The present TCR beta chain was sequenced within a study of blood T cell repertoires in COVID-19. Overall study context: The United States, Italy and Spain supplied acute and convalescent COVID-19 samples. PBMCs, B-cell-depleted T cells, or T cells were the source of the cDNA or gDNA that made up the material.

Clones were sequenced by immunoSEQ multiplex PCR, and TCRdb holds only the in-frame ones, with some missing. The table includes over 70,000 clones, 84% detected once. CDR3 length: 14 amino acids. Losses at the gene ends were 2 bases for V and 4 bases for J; bases not matched to a gene: 1. Looked up from germline, CDR1 is SGHDT and CDR2 is YYEEEE. The sample comprised peripheral blood. V gene TRBV5-6 combines with J gene TRBJ1-5; 9 positions agree with TRBD1. The receptor comes from a human donor in a cohort sampled during active COVID-19. CDR3 nucleotides: TGTGCCAGCAGCTTAGGGACAGGGAATCAGCCCCAGCATTTT. This sequence encodes CASSLGTGNQPQHF.